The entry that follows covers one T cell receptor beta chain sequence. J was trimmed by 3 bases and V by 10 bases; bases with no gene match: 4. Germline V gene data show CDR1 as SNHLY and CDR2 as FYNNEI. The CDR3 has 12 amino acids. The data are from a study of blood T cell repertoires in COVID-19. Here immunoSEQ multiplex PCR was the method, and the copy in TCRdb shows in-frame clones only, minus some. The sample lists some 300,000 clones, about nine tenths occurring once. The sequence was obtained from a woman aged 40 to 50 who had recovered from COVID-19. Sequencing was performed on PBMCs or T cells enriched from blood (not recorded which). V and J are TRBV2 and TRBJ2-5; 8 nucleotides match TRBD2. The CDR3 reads CATGTREETQYF. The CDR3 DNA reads TGTGCCACCGGGACTAGGGAAGAGACCCAGTACTTC.